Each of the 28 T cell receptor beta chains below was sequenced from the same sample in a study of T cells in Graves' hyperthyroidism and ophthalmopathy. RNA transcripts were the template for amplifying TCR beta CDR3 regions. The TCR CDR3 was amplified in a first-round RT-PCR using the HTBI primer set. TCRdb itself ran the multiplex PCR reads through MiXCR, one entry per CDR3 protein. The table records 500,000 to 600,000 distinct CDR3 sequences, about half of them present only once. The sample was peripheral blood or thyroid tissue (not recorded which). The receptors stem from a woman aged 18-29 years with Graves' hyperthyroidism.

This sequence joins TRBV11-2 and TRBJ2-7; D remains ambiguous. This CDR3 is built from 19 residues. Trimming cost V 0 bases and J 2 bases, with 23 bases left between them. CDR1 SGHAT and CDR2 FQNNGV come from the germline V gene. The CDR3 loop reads CASSLDLRLRSVHAYEQYF. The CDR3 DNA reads TGTGCCAGCAGCTTAGACTTGCGGCTCCGTTCGGTCCATGCCTACGAGCAGTACTTC. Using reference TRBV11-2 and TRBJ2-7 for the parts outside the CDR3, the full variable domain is EAGVAQSPRYKIIEKRQSVAFWCNPISGHATLYWYQQILGQGPKLLIQFQNNGVVDDSQLPKDRFSAERLKGVDSTLKIQPAKLEDSAVYLCASSLDLRLRSVHAYEQYFGPGTRLTVT.

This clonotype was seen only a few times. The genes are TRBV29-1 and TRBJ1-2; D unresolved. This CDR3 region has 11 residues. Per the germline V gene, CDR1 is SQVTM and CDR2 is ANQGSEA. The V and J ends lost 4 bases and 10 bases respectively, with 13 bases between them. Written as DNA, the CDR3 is TGCAGCGTTGTTCATGGTGGGGACTACACCTTC. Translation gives CSVVHGGDYTF.

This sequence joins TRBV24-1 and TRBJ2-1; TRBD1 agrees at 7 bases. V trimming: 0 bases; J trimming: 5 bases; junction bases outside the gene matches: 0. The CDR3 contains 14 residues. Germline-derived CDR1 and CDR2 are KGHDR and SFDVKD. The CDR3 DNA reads TGTGCCACCAGTGATTTGGACAGGGACAATGAGCAGTTCTTC. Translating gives CATSDLDRDNEQFF.

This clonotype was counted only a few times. CDR3 loop: CASSPLSEQETQYF. CDR3 DNA sequence: TGTGCCAGCTCACCTCTATCGGAACAAGAGACCCAGTACTTC. The J gene is TRBJ2-5, the V gene TRBV18, with no clear D. This CDR3 region has 14 residues. Per germline, CDR1 KGHSH and CDR2 LQKENI. The ends were cut back, 3 bases at V and 2 bases at J, with 10 bases in the middle.

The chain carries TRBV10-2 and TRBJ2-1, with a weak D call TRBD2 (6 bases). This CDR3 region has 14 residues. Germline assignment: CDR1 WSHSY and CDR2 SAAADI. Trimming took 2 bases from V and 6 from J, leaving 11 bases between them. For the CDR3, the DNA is TGCGCCAGCAGTGAGATCAGGAGGGGCAATGAGCAGTTCTTC. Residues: CASSEIRRGNEQFF.

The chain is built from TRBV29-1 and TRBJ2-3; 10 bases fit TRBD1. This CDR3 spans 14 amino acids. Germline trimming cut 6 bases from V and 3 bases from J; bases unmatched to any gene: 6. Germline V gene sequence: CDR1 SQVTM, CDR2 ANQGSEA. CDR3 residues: CSVIGTGETDTQYF. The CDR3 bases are TGCAGCGTCATCGGGACAGGGGAGACAGATACGCAGTATTTT.

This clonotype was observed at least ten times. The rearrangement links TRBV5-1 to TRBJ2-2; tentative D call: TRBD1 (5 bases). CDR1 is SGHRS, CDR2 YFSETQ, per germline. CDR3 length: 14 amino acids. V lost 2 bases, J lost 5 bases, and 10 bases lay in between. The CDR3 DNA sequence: TGCGCCAGCAGCTTCGCTCAGGGAACCGGGGAGCTGTTTTTT. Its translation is CASSFAQGTGELFF.

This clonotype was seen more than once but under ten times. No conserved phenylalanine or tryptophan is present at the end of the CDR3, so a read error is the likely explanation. CDR3 sequence reads: CASIWSSFAFS. In DNA form, the CDR3 reads TGTGCCAGCATCTGGTCGAGTTTTGCTTTCTCT. The chain combines TRBV27 with TRBJ1-1; no firm D call. Trimming removed 7 bases at V and 11 bases at J, with 14 bases between. The CDR3 sequence is 11 residues long. Germline-derived CDR1 and CDR2 are MNHEY and SMNVEV (reference sequence).

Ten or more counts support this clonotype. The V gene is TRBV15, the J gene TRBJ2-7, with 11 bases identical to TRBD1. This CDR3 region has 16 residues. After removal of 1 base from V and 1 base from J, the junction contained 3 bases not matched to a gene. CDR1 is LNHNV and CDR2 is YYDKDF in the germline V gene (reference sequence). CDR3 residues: CATSRAGQGDSYEQYF. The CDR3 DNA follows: TGTGCCACCAGCAGAGCGGGACAGGGGGATTCCTACGAGCAGTACTTC.

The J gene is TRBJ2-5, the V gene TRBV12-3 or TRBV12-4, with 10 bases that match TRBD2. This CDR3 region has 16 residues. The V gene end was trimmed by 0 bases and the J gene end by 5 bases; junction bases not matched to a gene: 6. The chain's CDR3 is CASSLALAGEGETQYF. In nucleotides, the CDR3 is TGTGCCAGCAGTTTAGCGCTAGCGGGAGAGGGGGAGACCCAGTACTTC.

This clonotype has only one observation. The DNA for the CDR3 is TGCAGCGTTGAAACAGGACAGAACACCGGGGAGCTGTTTTTT. It yields the protein CSVETGQNTGELFF. This chain links TRBV29-1 with TRBJ2-2; tentative D call: TRBD1 (5 bases). The V gene lost 2 bases and the J gene lost 1 base, with 8 bases spanning the gap. CDR3 length: 14 residues. CDR1 and CDR2 from the germline V gene are SQVTM and ANQGSEA.

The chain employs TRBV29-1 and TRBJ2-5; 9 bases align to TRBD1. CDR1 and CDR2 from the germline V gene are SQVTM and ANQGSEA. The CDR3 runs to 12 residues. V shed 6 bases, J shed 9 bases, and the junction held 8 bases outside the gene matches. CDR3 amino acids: CSVEGGDRAQYF. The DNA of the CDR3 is TGCAGCGTCGAGGGGGGGGACAGGGCCCAGTACTTC.

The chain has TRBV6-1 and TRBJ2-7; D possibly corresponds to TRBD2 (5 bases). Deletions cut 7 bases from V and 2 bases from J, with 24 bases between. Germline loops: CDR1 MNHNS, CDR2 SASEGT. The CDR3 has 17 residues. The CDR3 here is CASKRSGMLTRAYEQYF. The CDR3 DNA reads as TGTGCCAGCAAGAGGTCGGGGATGCTCACTAGGGCCTACGAGCAGTACTTC.

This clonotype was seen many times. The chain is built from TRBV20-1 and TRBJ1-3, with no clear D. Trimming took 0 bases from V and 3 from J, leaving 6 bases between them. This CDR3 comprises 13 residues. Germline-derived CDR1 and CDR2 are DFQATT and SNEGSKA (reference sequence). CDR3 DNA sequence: TGCAGTGCTAGAGATATGAGTGGAAACACCATATATTTT. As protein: CSARDMSGNTIYF.

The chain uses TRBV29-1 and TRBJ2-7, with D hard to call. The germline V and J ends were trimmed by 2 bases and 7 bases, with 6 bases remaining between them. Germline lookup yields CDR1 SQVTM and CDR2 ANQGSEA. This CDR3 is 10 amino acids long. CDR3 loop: CSVESLEQYF. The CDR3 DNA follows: TGCAGCGTTGAAAGTCTGGAGCAGTACTTC.

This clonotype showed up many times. The CDR3 loop reads CASSSLGGNSPLHF. CDR3 sequence (DNA): TGTGCCAGCAGCTCCCTTGGAGGGAATTCACCCCTCCACTTT. The gene calls are TRBV9 and TRBJ1-6; D not resolved. From germline, CDR1 is SGDLS and CDR2 YYNGEE. CDR3 size: 14 residues. Trimming removed 4 bases from V and 7 bases from J, with 12 bases in between.

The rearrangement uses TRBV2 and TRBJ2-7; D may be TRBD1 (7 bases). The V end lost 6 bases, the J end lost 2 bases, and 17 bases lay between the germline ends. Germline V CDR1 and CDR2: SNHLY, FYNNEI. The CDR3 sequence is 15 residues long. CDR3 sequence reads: CASSQGDLRTYEQYF. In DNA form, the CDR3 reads TGTGCCAGCAGCCAGGGGGACTTGCGGACCTACGAGCAGTACTTC.

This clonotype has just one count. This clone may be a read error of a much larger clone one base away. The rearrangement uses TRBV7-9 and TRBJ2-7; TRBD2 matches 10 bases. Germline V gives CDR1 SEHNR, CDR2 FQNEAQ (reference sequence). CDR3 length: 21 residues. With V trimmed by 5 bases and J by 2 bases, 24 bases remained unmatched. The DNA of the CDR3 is TGTGCCAGCAGCCCGTGGACTAGGGGCCGGCTAGCGGGAGAGGTCGCCTACGAGCAGTACTTC. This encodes CASSPWTRGRLAGEVAYEQYF. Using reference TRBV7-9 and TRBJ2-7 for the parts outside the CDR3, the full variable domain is DTGVSQNPRHKITKRGQNVTFRCDPISEHNRLYWYRQTLGQGPEFLTYFQNEAQLEKSRLLSDRFSAERPKGSFSTLEIQRTEQGDSAMYLCASSPWTRGRLAGEVAYEQYFGPGTRLTVT.

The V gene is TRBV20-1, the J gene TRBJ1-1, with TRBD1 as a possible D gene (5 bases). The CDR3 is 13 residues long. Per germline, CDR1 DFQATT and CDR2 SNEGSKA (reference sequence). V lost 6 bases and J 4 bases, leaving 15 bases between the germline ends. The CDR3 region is CSALPGDATEAFF. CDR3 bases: TGCAGTGCCCTCCCCGGGGACGCCACTGAAGCTTTCTTT.

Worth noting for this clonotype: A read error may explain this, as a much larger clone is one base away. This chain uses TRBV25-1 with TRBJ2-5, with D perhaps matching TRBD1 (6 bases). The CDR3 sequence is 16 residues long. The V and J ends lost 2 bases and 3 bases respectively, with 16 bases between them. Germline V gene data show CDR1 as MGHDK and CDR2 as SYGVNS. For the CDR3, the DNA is TGTGCCAGCAGTGAAGCGGCTGGGGGCATCGAAGAGACCCAGTACTTC. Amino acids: CASSEAAGGIEETQYF.

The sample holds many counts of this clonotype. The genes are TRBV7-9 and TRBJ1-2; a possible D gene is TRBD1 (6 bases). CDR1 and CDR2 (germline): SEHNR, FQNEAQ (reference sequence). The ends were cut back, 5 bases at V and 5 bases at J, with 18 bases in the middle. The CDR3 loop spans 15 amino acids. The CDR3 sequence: CASSTAPRGGYGYTF. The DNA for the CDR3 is TGTGCCAGCAGCACGGCCCCCAGGGGTGGATATGGCTACACCTTC.

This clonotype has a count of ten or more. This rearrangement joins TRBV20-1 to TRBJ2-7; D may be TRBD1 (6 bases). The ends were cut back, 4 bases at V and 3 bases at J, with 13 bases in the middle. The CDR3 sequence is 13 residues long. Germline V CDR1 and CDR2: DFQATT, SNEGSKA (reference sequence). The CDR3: CSAKRTGIYEQYF. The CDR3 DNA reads TGCAGTGCTAAAAGAACAGGGATCTACGAGCAGTACTTC.

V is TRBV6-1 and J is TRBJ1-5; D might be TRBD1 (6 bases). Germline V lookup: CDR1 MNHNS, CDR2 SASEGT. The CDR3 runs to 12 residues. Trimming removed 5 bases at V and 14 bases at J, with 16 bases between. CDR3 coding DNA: TGTGCCAGCAGTATCAGGGGAATCTACGAGCATTTT. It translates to CASSIRGIYEHF.

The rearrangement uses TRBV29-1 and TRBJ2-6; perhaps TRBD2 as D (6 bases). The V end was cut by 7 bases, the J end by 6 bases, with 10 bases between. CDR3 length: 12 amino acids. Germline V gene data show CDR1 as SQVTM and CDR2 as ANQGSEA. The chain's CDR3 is CSALLAANVLTF. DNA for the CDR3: TGCAGCGCGTTACTAGCGGCCAACGTCCTGACTTTC.

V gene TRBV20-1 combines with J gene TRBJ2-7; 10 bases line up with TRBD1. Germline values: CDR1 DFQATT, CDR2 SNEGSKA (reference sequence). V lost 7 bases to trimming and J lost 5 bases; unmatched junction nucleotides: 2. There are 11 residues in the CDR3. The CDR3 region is CSGGQGNEQYF. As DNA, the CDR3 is TGCAGTGGGGGACAGGGGAACGAGCAGTACTTC.

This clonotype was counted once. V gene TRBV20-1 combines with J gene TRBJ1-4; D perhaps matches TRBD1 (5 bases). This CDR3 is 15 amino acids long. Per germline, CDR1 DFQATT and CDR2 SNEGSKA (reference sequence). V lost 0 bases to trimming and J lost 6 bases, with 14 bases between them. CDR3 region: CSARDSREVYEKLFF. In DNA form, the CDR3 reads TGCAGTGCTAGAGATAGCAGGGAGGTTTATGAAAAACTGTTTTTT.

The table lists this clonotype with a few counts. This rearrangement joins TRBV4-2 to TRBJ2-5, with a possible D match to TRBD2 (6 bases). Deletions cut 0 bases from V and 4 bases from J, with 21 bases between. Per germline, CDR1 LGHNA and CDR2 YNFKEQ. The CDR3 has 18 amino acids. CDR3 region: CASSQDRWGETSPETQYF. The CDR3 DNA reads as TGTGCCAGCAGCCAAGATCGTTGGGGGGAAACATCCCCAGAGACCCAGTACTTC.

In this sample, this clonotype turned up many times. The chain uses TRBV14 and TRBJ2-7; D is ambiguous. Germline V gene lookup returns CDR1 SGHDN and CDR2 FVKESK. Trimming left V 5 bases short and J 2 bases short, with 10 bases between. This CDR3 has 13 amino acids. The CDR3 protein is CASSFRATYEQYF. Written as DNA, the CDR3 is TGTGCCAGCAGCTTCCGGGCTACCTACGAGCAGTACTTC.